The 30 T cell receptor beta chains listed next were all sequenced from one sample in a study of CD4 T cells in relation to SARS-CoV-2 and coronaviruses. Unexposed donor CD4+ T cells date from about 2011-2018, before the COVID-19 pandemic. CD4+ T cells were isolated from the cells after roughly 11 days of culture. The assay was immunoSEQ multiplex PCR, and TCRdb's table has in-frame clones only and misses some. Of tens of thousands of clones listed, about three quarters are singletons. The antigens of these receptors remain unknown. Input material: CD4+ T cells from PBMCs, cultured in vitro. All receptors derive from a human donor in good health.

In regard to this clone: Compared with germline, one end of the junction differs, possibly owing to a read error. This chain links TRBV19 with TRBJ2-7, with 7 bases lining up with TRBD1. The CDR3 is 14 amino acids. Looked up from germline, CDR1 is LNHDA and CDR2 is SQIVND (reference sequence). This CDR3 is CASSLDRDTYEQYF. The CDR3, as DNA: TGTGCCAGTAGTCTAGACAGGGACACCTACGAGCAGTACTTC.

In its sample, this clone was seen a few times. The chain is built from TRBV5-4 and TRBJ1-1, with 7 bases identical to TRBD1. Trimming cost V 5 bases and J 1 base; bases outside gene matches: 8. CDR3 size: 15 residues. CDR1 SGHNT and CDR2 YYREEE come from the germline V gene (reference sequence). The CDR3 loop is CASRSTRQGNTEAFF. As DNA, the CDR3 is TGTGCCAGCAGATCCACCCGACAGGGGAACACTGAAGCTTTCTTT.

V and J are TRBV5-5 and TRBJ1-1; no clear D. This CDR3 has 14 amino acids. The germline V gene encodes CDR1 SGHKS and CDR2 YYEKEE (reference sequence). Trimming stripped 4 bases from V and 0 bases from J, with 10 bases between. In DNA, the CDR3 is TGTGCCAGCAGCCTCCGGGTCATGAACACTGAAGCTTTCTTT. Its protein product is CASSLRVMNTEAFF.

The chain links TRBV5-1 to TRBJ2-5; TRBD1 agrees at 7 bases. V was clipped by 0 bases and J by 9 bases; unmatched bases: 14. This CDR3 is built from 16 residues. Germline V lookup: CDR1 SGHRS, CDR2 YFSETQ. The CDR3 sequence: CASSLVPDRSIMAQYF. The CDR3 DNA sequence: TGCGCCAGCAGCTTGGTACCGGACAGGTCGATTATGGCCCAGTACTTC.

The J gene is TRBJ1-1, the V gene TRBV9, with D unresolved. Trimming stripped 4 bases from V and 4 bases from J, with 14 bases between. The CDR3 loop spans 14 amino acids. Germline V CDR1 and CDR2: SGDLS, YYNGEE. The CDR3: CASSQDGRSTEAFF. In DNA, the CDR3 is TGTGCCAGCAGCCAAGACGGTAGAAGCACTGAAGCTTTCTTT.

The chain joins TRBV11-2 to TRBJ2-3; tentatively, D is TRBD2 (6 bases). With 4 bases removed from V and 9 bases from J, the gap between germline ends came to 17 bases. This CDR3 comprises 14 residues. Germline CDR1 is SGHAT and CDR2 is FQNNGV. Written as DNA, the CDR3 is TGTGCCAGCAGCTCCCTTGGGGGGAGGAGAACGCAGTATTTT. Translation gives CASSSLGGRRTQYF.

J is TRBJ2-3 and V is TRBV5-1; 7 bases are shared with TRBD1. With V trimmed by 4 bases and J by 0 bases, 5 bases remained unmatched. The CDR3 loop spans 15 amino acids. Germline V gene lookup returns CDR1 SGHRS and CDR2 YFSETQ. For the CDR3, the DNA is TGCGCCAGCAGCGGGACAGTCCCTAGCACAGATACGCAGTATTTT. Translating gives CASSGTVPSTDTQYF. The variable domain in full, completed from reference TRBV5-1 and TRBJ2-3, reads KAGVTQTPRYLIKTRGQQVTLSCSPISGHRSVSWYQQTPGQGLQFLFEYFSETQRNKGNFPGRFSGRQFSNSRSEMNVSTLELGDSALYLCASSGTVPSTDTQYFGPGTRLTVL.

V usage is TRBV5-5 and J usage is TRBJ1-4; D call uncertain. Germline V CDR1 and CDR2: SGHKS, YYEKEE (reference sequence). The CDR3 covers 16 residues. V lost 3 bases to trimming and J lost 4 bases, with 16 bases between them. CDR3 amino acids: CASSSRVERGNEKLFF. In DNA, the CDR3 is TGTGCCAGCAGCTCGAGGGTCGAGCGGGGTAATGAAAAACTGTTTTTT.

This chain connects TRBV6-2 or TRBV6-3 to TRBJ2-6; D not resolved. The CDR3 sequence is 17 residues long. The germline gives CDR1 MNHEY, CDR2 SVGEGT. Trimming removed 5 bases at V and 0 bases at J, with 14 bases between. The CDR3 loop is CASSLVLPLSGANVLTF. The CDR3 region has the DNA TGTGCCAGCAGTCTCGTGCTCCCCCTCTCTGGGGCCAACGTCCTGACTTTC.

This clone occurred a few times. The chain recombines TRBV5-1 with TRBJ2-2, with 9 bases fitting TRBD2. V gave up 5 bases and J gave up 7 bases; unmatched junction bases: 6. Germline values: CDR1 SGHRS, CDR2 YFSETQ. This CDR3 region has 14 residues. CDR3 sequence reads: CASSRLAEGGELFF. CDR3 bases: TGCGCCAGCAGTCGACTAGCGGAGGGCGGGGAGCTGTTTTTT.

The chain has TRBV5-1 and TRBJ2-1; 8 positions agree with TRBD2. The V gene's germline CDR1 is SGHRS and CDR2 YFSETQ. V was pared by 6 bases and J by 8 bases, with 10 bases of the junction left unmatched. This CDR3 has 14 amino acids. The CDR3 region has the DNA TGCGCCAGCAACCCCGGGACTAGTTACGATGAGCAGTTCTTC. Translated: CASNPGTSYDEQFF. Full variable domain (outside the CDR3, taken from reference TRBV5-1 and TRBJ2-1): KAGVTQTPRYLIKTRGQQVTLSCSPISGHRSVSWYQQTPGQGLQFLFEYFSETQRNKGNFPGRFSGRQFSNSRSEMNVSTLELGDSALYLCASNPGTSYDEQFFGPGTRLTVL.

The chain recombines TRBV4-3 with TRBJ1-5; unclear D gene. V lost 1 base to trimming and J lost 0 bases, with 7 bases between them. In germline, CDR1 is LGHNA, CDR2 YSLEER. This CDR3 is 15 amino acids long. CDR3 sequence: CASSQGWNSNQPQHF. DNA for the CDR3: TGCGCCAGCAGCCAAGGGTGGAATAGCAATCAGCCCCAGCATTTT.

The rearrangement links TRBV7-8 to TRBJ1-2; D perhaps matches TRBD1 (6 bases). Germline V gene data show CDR1 as SGHVS and CDR2 as FQNEAQ. The V end lost 6 bases, the J end lost 4 bases, and 21 bases lay between the germline ends. There are 16 residues in the CDR3. This CDR3 is CASSAREWGGGYGYTF. In DNA form, the CDR3 reads TGTGCCAGCAGTGCCAGGGAATGGGGAGGGGGCTATGGCTACACCTTC.

CDR3 in DNA: TGTGCCAGCAGTGAAGAGAACCCGAGTCAGCCCCAGCATTTT. As protein: CASSEENPSQPQHF. The V gene is TRBV2, the J gene TRBJ1-5; D is uncertain. The CDR3 consists of 14 residues. Per germline, CDR1 SNHLY and CDR2 FYNNEI. V lost 1 base and J lost 6, with 10 bases in between.

J is TRBJ2-5 and V is TRBV19; tentative D call: TRBD2 (5 bases). The germline V and J ends were trimmed by 5 bases and 0 bases, with 16 bases remaining between them. The CDR3 is 16 amino acids. Germline CDR1 is LNHDA and CDR2 is SQIVND (reference sequence). The CDR3 loop is CASSRPPKGDQETQYF. For the CDR3, the DNA is TGTGCCAGTAGTCGGCCTCCAAAGGGAGACCAAGAGACCCAGTACTTC. The full variable domain, its missing parts supplied by reference TRBV19 and TRBJ2-5, is DGGITQSPKYLFRKEGQNVTLSCEQNLNHDAMYWYRQDPGQGLRLIYYSQIVNDFQKGDIAEGYSVSREKKESFPLTVTSAQKNPTAFYLCASSRPPKGDQETQYFGPGTRLLVL.

V gene TRBV7-2 combines with J gene TRBJ2-3; 7 bases fit TRBD2. The CDR3 sequence is 15 residues long. Germline loops: CDR1 SGHTA, CDR2 FQGNSA. V shed 5 bases, J shed 4 bases, and the junction held 9 bases outside the gene matches. This CDR3 reads CASSTQARGADTQYF. CDR3 sequence (DNA): TGTGCCAGCAGCACCCAGGCCCGGGGGGCAGATACGCAGTATTTT.

The CDR3 bases are TGTGCCAGCAGCGACTACTGGGGGGGGCCGAATGAAAAACTGTTTTTT. Amino acids: CASSDYWGGPNEKLFF. The chain recombines TRBV11-2 with TRBJ1-4; perhaps TRBD1 as D (6 bases). V gave up 5 bases and J gave up 5 bases, with 18 bases separating them. The CDR3 is made up of 16 amino acids. CDR1 is SGHAT, CDR2 FQNNGV, per germline.

V and J are TRBV5-8 and TRBJ2-5, with D possibly called TRBD1 or TRBD2 (5 bases each). The germline gives CDR1 SGHTS, CDR2 YDEGEE. Trimming removed 5 bases at V and 3 bases at J, with 5 bases between. This CDR3 has 11 amino acids. CDR3: CASRGEETQYF. As DNA, the CDR3 is TGTGCCAGCAGGGGGGAAGAGACCCAGTACTTC.

The chain couples TRBV3-1 (or the pseudogene TRBV3-2) to TRBJ2-3, with D possibly matching TRBD1 (5 bases). The ends were cut back, 1 base at V and 4 bases at J, with 6 bases in the middle. Germline-derived CDR1 and CDR2 are LGHDT and YNNKEL (reference sequence). CDR3 length: 13 amino acids. In nucleotides, the CDR3 is TGTGCCAGCAGCCAAGTAGGGGCAGATACGCAGTATTTT. This codes for CASSQVGADTQYF.

The V gene is TRBV6-5, the J gene TRBJ1-2, with unresolved D. Germline V gene data show CDR1 as MNHEY and CDR2 as SVGAGI. The CDR3 spans 12 residues. Deletions cut 6 bases from V and 4 bases from J, with 9 bases between. CDR3 coding DNA: TGTGCCAGCAGCCTGGACCGCTATGGCTACACCTTC. Its protein product is CASSLDRYGYTF.

The chain couples TRBV29-1 to TRBJ2-2; 12 bases are shared with TRBD1. Germline V gene lookup returns CDR1 SQVTM and CDR2 ANQGSEA. The CDR3 loop spans 15 amino acids. V lost 7 bases and J lost 6; bases outside the gene matches: 9. The chain's CDR3 is CSATPGQGAAGELFF. The DNA of the CDR3 is TGCAGCGCAACCCCGGGACAGGGGGCGGCCGGGGAGCTGTTTTTT.

The gene calls are TRBV6-1 and TRBJ2-1; 10 bases align to TRBD2. Trimming removed 3 bases from V and 7 bases from J; junction bases left unmatched: 6. The CDR3 is made up of 15 amino acids. Germline V CDR1 and CDR2: MNHNS, SASEGT. CDR3 residues: CASSDASGRGNEQFF. CDR3 in DNA: TGTGCCAGCAGTGACGCCAGCGGGAGGGGGAATGAGCAGTTCTTC.

This clone appeared a single time. The chain carries TRBV5-5 and TRBJ2-1; D call uncertain. This CDR3 comprises 17 residues. The germline V and J ends were trimmed by 0 bases and 5 bases, with 18 bases remaining between them. Germline CDR1 SGHKS, CDR2 YYEKEE (reference sequence). CDR3 DNA: TGTGCCAGCAGCTTGGATCCAGCCGTGCGGAATCACAATGAGCAGTTCTTC. Protein sequence: CASSLDPAVRNHNEQFF.

This clone turned up a few times. This chain links TRBV3-1 (or the pseudogene TRBV3-2) with TRBJ1-6; 8 bases line up with TRBD1. Germline CDR1 is LGHDT and CDR2 is YNNKEL (reference sequence). This CDR3 has 16 residues. The ends lost 1 base at V and 5 bases at J; junction bases unmatched: 4. In DNA form, the CDR3 reads TGTGCCAGCAGCCAAGGGACAGGGCTGAATAATTCACCCCTCCACTTT. Its protein is CASSQGTGLNNSPLHF.

This chain uses TRBV5-6 with TRBJ2-1, with D perhaps TRBD1 (8 bases). The V and J ends lost 4 bases and 8 bases respectively, with 19 bases between them. The CDR3 runs to 15 residues. CDR1 and CDR2 from the germline V gene are SGHDT and YYEEEE. This CDR3 is CASSIGQGGGDEQFF. The CDR3 DNA reads as TGTGCCAGCAGCATCGGACAGGGTGGGGGGGATGAGCAGTTCTTC.

V and J are TRBV7-2 and TRBJ2-7; either TRBD1 or TRBD2 may supply D (6 bases each). Trimming cost V 1 base and J 1 base, with 11 bases left between them. This CDR3 region has 15 residues. The V gene's germline CDR1 is SGHTA and CDR2 FQGNSA. The CDR3 DNA reads TGTGCCAGCAGCTTAGACGGGGGCTTATCCTACGAGCAGTACTTC. Translating it yields CASSLDGGLSYEQYF.

In this sample, this clone turned up a few times. DNA for the CDR3: TGCGCCAGCAGTCATAACGGGACAGGGACCTTCGAAGCTTTCTTT. Protein sequence: CASSHNGTGTFEAFF. The chain uses TRBV23-1 and TRBJ1-1; 9 bases are a match to TRBD1. TRBV23-1 belongs to the ORF category, with a function that is uncertain. CDR3 length: 15 residues. V lost 3 bases, J lost 8 bases, and 10 bases stayed unmatched.

This chain joins TRBV7-9 and TRBJ2-2; TRBD1 matches 8 bases. Germline CDR1 reads SEHNR; CDR2 reads FQNEAQ (reference sequence). J was trimmed by 5 bases and V by 4 bases; bases with no gene match: 15. The CDR3 length is 18 residues. CDR3 residues: CASSSDRAPLIGTGELFF. CDR3 in DNA: TGTGCCAGCAGCTCGGACAGGGCCCCCCTCATCGGGACCGGGGAGCTGTTTTTT.

The rearrangement joins TRBV19 to TRBJ2-3; 8 bases are a match to TRBD2. Germline-derived CDR1 and CDR2 are LNHDA and SQIVND (reference sequence). The length of the CDR3 is 15 residues. The J segment lost 6 bases and the V segment lost 6 bases, leaving 11 bases of the junction unmatched. The CDR3 sequence is CASRVRTSSVDTQYF. The DNA of the CDR3 is TGTGCCAGTAGGGTACGGACTAGCTCGGTTGATACGCAGTATTTT.

The chain uses TRBV7-9 and TRBJ1-1; 7 bases agree with TRBD1. CDR3 length equals 13 residues. Per the germline V gene, CDR1 is SEHNR and CDR2 is FQNEAQ (reference sequence). With 3 bases clipped from V and 5 bases from J, the junction kept 3 bases outside the gene matches. This CDR3 is CASSFDRETEAFF. CDR3 DNA sequence: TGTGCCAGCAGCTTTGACAGGGAAACTGAAGCTTTCTTT.